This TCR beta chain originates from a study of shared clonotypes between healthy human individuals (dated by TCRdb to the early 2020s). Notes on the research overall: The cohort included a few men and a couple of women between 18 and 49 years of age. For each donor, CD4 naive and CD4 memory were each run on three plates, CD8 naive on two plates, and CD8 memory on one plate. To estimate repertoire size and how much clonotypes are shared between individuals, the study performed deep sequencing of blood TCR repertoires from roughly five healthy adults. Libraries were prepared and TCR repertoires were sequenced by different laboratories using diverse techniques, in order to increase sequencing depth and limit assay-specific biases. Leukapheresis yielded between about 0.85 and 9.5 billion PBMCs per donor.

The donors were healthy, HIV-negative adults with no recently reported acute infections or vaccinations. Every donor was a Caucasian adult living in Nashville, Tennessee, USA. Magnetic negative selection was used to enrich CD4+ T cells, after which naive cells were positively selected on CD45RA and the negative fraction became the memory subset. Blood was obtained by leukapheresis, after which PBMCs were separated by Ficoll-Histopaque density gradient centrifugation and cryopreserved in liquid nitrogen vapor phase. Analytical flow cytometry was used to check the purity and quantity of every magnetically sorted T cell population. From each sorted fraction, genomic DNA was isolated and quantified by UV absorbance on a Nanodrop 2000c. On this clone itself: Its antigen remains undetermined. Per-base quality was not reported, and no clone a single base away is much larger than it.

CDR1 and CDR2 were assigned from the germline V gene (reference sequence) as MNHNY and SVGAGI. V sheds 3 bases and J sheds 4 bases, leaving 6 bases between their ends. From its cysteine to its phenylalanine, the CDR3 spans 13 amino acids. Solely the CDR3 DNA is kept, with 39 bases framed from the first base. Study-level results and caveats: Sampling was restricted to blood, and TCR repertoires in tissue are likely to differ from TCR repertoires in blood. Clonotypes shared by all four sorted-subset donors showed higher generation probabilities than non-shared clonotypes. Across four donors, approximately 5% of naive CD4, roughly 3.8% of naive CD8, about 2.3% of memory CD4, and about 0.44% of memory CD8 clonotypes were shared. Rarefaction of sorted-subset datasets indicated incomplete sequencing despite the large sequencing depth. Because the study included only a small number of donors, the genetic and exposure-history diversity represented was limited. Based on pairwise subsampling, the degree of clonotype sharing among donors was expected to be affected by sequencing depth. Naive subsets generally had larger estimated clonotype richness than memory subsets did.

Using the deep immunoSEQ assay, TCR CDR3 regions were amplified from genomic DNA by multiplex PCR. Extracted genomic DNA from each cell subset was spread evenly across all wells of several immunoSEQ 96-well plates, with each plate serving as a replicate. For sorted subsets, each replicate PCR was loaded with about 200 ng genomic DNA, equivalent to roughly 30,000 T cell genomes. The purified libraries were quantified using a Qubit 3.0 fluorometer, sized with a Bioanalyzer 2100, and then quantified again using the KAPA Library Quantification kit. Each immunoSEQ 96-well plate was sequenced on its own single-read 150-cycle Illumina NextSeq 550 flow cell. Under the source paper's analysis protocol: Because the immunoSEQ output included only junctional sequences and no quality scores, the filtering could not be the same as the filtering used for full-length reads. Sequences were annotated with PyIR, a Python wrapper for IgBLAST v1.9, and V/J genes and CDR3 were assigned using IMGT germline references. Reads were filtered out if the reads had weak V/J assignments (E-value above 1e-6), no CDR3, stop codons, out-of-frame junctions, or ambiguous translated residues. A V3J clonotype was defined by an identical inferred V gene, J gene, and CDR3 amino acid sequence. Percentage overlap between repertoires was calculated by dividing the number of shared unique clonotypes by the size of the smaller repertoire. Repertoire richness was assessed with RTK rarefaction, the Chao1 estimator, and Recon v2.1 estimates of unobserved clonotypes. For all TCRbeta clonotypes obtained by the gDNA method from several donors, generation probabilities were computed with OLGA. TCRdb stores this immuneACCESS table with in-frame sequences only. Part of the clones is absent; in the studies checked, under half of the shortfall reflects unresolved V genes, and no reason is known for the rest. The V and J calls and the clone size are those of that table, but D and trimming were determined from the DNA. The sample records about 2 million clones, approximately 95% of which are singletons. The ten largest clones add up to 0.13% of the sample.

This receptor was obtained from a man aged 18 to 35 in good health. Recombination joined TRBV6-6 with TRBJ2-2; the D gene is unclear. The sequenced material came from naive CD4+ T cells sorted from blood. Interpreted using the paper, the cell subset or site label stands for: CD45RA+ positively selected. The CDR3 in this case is CASSYVTTGELFF. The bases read TGTGCCAGCAGTTATGTTACCACCGGGGAGCTGTTTTTT.